The clone carrying this TCR beta chain was observed a few times. In the original analysis: Scientists estimated how many nucleated cells there were by amplifying reference gene primers. Profiling relied on immunoSEQ multiplex PCR, and the TCRdb table lists in-frame clones only, not all of them. V and J calls and clone size come straight from that table; D and trimming were deduced from the DNA. The sample consists of about 58,000 clones, about 78% of them appearing once. This entry is derived from a study of blood T cell repertoires in COVID-19. Study as a whole: The analysed material was cDNA or gDNA that came from T cells, B-cell-depleted T cells, or PBMCs.

The CDR3 totals 11 residues. The V end lost 3 bases, the J end lost 6 bases, and 3 bases lay between the germline ends. Germline CDR1 is LGHDT and CDR2 is YNNKEL (reference sequence). This TCR derives from a human donor in a cohort sampled during active COVID-19. Sequencing input: peripheral blood. This chain links TRBV3-1 (or the pseudogene TRBV3-2) with TRBJ2-1; no clear D gene. CDR3 amino acids: CASSHLNEQFF. CDR3 in DNA: TGTGCCAGCAGCCACCTCAATGAGCAGTTCTTC.